This T cell receptor (beta chain) was recovered during a study of vaccination and CD4 T cells after COVID-19. Study as a whole: Nasal swab PCR had shown SARS-CoV-2 positivity in the convalescent patients (roughly 9 mild cases, one severe case). Overlapping spike peptides from SARS-CoV-2, HCoV-NL63, HCoV-OC43 and HCoV-229E served to stimulate the cells.

Sequence data for DNA of cultured CD4+ T cells were generated by the Oncomine TCR Beta short-read assay. Via MiXCR, TCRdb re-called the PCR reads, giving one row per CDR3 protein. This sample has 10,000 to 15,000 distinct CDR3 sequences, with 42% found just once. Treatment noted: approximately 9-day PBMC culture with coronavirus spike peptide pools or control peptides (ViraFEST assay). The culture of roughly 2 million PBMCs per well included 8 to 10 IU/ml IL-2 and about 9.8 ug/ml peptide pools. The length of the CDR3 is 16 residues. Germline CDR1 is SGHNT and CDR2 is YENEEA. With 1 base clipped from V and 4 bases from J, the junction kept 7 bases outside the gene matches. As concerns this clonotype: Antigen unknown.

Sequenced material: CD4+ T cells from blood, cultured in vitro, taken before SARS-CoV-2 vaccination. The receptor was derived from a human donor who had recovered from COVID-19. The chain combines TRBV11-3 with TRBJ2-5; 9 bases match TRBD2. Here the CDR3 reads CASSLGGRGGLETQYF. The CDR3 coding sequence is TGTGCCAGCAGCTTAGGCGGGCGGGGGGGCTTAGAGACCCAGTACTTC.